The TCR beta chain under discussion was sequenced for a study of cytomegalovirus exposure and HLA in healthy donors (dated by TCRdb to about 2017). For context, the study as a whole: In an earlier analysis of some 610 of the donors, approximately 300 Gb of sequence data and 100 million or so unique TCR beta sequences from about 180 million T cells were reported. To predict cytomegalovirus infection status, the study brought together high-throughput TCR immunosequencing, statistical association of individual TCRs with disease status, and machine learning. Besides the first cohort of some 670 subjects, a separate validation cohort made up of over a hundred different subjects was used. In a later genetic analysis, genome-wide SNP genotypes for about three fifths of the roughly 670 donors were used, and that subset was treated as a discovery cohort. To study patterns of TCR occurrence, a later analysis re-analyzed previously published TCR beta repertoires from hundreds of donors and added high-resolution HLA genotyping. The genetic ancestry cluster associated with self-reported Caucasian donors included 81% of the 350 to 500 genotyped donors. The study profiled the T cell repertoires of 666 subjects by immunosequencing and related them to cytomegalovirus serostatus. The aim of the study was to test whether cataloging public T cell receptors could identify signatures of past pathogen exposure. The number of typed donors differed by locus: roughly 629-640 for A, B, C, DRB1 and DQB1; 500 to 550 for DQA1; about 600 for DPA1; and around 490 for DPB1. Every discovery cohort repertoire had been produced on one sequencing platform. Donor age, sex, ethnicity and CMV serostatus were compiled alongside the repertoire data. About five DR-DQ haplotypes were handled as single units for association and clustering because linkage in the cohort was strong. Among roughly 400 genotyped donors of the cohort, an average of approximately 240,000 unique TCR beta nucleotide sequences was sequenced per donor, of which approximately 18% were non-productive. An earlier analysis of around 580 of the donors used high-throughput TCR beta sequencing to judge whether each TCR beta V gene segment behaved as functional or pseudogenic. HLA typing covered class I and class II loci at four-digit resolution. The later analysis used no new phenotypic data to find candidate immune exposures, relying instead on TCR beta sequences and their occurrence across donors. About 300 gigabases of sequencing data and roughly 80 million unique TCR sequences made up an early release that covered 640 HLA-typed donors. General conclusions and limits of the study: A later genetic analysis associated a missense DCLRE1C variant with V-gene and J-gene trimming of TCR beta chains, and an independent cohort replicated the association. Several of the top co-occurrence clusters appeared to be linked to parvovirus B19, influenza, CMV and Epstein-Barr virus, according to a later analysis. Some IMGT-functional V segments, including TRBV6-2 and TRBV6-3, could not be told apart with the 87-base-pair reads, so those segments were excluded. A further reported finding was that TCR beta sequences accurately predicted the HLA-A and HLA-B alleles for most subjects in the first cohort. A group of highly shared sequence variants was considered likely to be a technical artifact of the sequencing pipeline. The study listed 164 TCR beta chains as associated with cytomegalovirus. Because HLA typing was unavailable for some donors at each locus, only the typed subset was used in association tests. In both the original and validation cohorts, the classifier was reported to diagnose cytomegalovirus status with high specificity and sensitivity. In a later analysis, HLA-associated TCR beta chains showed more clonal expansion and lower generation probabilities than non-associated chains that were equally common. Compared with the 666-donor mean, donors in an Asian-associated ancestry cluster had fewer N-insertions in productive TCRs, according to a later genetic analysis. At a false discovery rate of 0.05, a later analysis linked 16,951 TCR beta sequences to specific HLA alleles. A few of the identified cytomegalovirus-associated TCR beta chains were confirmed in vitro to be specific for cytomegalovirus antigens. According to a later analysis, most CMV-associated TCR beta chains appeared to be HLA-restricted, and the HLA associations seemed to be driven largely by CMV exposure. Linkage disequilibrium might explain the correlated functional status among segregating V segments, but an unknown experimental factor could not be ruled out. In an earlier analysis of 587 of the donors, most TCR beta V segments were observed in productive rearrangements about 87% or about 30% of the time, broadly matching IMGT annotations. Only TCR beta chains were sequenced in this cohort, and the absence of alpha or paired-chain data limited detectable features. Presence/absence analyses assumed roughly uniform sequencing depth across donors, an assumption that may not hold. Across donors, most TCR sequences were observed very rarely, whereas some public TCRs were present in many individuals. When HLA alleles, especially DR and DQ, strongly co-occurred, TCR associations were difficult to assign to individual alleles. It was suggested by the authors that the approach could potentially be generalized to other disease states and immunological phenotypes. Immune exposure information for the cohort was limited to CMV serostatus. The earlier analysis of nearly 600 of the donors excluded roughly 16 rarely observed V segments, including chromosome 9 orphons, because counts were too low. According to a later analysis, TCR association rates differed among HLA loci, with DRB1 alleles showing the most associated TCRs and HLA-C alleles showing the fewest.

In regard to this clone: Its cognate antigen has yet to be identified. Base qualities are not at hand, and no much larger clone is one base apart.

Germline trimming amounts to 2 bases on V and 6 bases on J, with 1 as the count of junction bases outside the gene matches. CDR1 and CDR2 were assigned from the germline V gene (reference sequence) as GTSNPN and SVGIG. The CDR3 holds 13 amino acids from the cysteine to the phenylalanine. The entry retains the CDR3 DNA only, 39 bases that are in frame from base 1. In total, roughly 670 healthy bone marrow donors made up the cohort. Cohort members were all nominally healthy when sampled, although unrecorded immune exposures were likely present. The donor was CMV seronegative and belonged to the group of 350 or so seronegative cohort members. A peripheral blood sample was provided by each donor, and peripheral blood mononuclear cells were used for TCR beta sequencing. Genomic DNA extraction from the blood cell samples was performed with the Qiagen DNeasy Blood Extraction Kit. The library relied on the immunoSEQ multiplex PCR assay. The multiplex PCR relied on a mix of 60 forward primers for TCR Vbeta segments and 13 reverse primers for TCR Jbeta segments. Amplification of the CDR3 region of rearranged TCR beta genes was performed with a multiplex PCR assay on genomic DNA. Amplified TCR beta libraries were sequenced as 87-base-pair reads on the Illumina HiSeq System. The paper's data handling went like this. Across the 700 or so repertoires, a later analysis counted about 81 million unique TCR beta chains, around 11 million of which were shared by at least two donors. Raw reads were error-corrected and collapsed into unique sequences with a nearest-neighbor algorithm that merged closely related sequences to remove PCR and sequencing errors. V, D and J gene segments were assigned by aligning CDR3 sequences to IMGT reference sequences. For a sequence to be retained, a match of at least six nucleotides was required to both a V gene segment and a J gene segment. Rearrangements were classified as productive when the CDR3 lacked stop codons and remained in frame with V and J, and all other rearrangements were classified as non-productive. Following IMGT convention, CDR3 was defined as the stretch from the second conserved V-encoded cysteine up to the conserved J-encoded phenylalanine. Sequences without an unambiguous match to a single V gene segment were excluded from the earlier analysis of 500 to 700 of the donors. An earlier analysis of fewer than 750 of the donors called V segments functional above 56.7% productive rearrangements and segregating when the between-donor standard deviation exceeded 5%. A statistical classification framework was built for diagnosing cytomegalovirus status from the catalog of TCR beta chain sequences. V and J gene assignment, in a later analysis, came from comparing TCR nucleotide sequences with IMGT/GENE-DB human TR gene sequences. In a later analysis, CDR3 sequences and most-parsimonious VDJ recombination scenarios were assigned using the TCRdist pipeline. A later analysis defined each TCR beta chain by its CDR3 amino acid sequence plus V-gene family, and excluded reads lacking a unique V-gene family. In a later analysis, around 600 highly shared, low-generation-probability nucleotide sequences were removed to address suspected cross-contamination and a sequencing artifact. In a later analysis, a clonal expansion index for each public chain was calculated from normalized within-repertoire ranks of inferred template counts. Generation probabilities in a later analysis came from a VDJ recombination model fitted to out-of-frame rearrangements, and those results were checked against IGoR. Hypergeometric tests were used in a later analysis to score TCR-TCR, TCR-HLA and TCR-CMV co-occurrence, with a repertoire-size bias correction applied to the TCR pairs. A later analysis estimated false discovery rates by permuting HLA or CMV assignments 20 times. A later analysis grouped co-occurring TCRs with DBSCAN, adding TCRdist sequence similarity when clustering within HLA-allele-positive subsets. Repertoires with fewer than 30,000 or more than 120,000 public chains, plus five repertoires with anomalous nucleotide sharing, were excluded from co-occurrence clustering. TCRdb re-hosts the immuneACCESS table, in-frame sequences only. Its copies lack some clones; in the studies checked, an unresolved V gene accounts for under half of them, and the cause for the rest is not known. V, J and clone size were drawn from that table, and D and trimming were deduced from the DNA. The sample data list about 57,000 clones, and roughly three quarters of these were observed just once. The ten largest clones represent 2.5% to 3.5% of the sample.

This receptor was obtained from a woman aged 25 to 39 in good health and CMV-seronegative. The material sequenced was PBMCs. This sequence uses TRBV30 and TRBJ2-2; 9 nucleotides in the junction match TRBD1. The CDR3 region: CAWSRQGAGELFF. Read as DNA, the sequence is TGTGCCTGGAGTAGACAGGGGGCCGGGGAGCTGTTTTTT. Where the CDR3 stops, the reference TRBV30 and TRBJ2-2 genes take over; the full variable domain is SQTIHQWPATLVQPVGSPLSLECTVEGTSNPNLYWYRQAAGRGLQLLFYSVGIGQISSEVPQNLSASRPQDRQFILSSKKLLLSDSGFYLCAWSRQGAGELFFGEGSRLTVL.